Ten or more counts support the clone carrying this T cell receptor (beta chain). The antigen remains undetermined. These data originate in a study of molecular identifiers for immune sequencing clone quantification. Each CDR3 protein is one row after TCRdb ran MiXCR on the PCR reads. The data show about 97,000 distinct CDR3 sequences, roughly 24% seen once. Study observations and caveats: Over 97% of CMV-specific effector molecules, but under 1% of naive ones, were in clones above 20 copies. Spiked Jurkat TCR RNA equal to one cell could reportedly be picked out among some 1 million naive cells.

This CDR3 comprises 16 residues. Trimming shortened V by 2 bases and J by 0 bases, and 10 bases separated the two germline ends. This chain connects TRBV12-3 or TRBV12-4 to TRBJ2-2; D assignment may be TRBD1 or TRBD2 (5 bases each). The sample taken for sequencing was naive CD8+ T cells from blood, with Jurkat cell RNA spiked in. As to subset: FACS-sorted CD8+CD4-CCR7+CD45RA+ naive T cells. This clonotype was obtained from a human donor in good health. Some libraries in this study had Jurkat cell RNA spiked in. The CDR3 region is CASSLSWGSNTGELFF. In nucleotides, the CDR3 is TGTGCCAGCAGTTTAAGCTGGGGGTCGAACACCGGGGAGCTGTTTTTT.